One sample yielded the 20 T cell receptor beta chains listed below, sequenced in a study of CD8+ T cells in alopecia areata. cDNA serving as the sequencing template came from extracted, reverse transcribed RNA. Data came from immunoSEQ multiplex PCR; TCRdb stores just in-frame clones and leaves some out. The data hold some 160,000 clones, with roughly two thirds observed a single time. The treatment here: oral pan-JAK inhibitor, 5-10 mg twice daily. The sequenced sample was CD4+ T cells sorted from blood, obtained at week 4, from a patient treated with tofacitinib. These TCRs come from a human donor with alopecia areata.

In this sample, this clone turned up once. V usage is TRBV15 and J usage is TRBJ2-1; D tentatively fits TRBD1 or TRBD2 (6 bases each). Germline CDR1 LNHNV, CDR2 YYDKDF (reference sequence). The length of the CDR3 is 16 residues. Trimming took 0 bases from V and 1 from J, leaving 10 bases between them. The CDR3 DNA reads as TGTGCCACCAGCAGAGATGGGGGGCCTTCCTACAATGAGCAGTTCTTC. Protein: CATSRDGGPSYNEQFF.

This clone showed up just a few times. The V call is TRBV7-9, the J call TRBJ1-2; D gene uncertain. The length of the CDR3 is 14 residues. Germline CDR1 SEHNR, CDR2 FQNEAQ (reference sequence). The V end was cut by 0 bases, the J end by 4 bases, with 9 bases between. CDR3 sequence reads: CASSLADRFYGYTF. CDR3 nucleotide sequence: TGTGCCAGCAGCTTAGCGGACCGCTTCTATGGCTACACCTTC. Together with reference TRBV7-9 and TRBJ1-2, the CDR3 gives the full variable domain: DTGVSQNPRHKITKRGQNVTFRCDPISEHNRLYWYRQTLGQGPEFLTYFQNEAQLEKSRLLSDRFSAERPKGSFSTLEIQRTEQGDSAMYLCASSLADRFYGYTFGSGTRLTVV.

This chain connects TRBV30 to TRBJ2-5; D is unclear. CDR1 is GTSNPN and CDR2 is SVGIG in the germline V gene (reference sequence). V gave up 3 bases and J gave up 1 base, with 3 bases separating them. The CDR3 runs to 11 residues. The CDR3 DNA reads as TGTGCCTGGAGGCCCCAAGAGACCCAGTACTTC. The encoded protein is CAWRPQETQYF.

The chain couples TRBV29-1 to TRBJ2-5, with unresolved D. V dropped 0 bases and J dropped 2 bases, with 10 bases sitting between them. This CDR3 has 14 amino acids. The V gene's germline CDR1 is SQVTM and CDR2 ANQGSEA. The CDR3 spells CSVEDLIGQETQYF. DNA for the CDR3: TGCAGCGTTGAAGATCTGATAGGGCAAGAGACCCAGTACTTC.

This clone was observed a handful of times. V is TRBV29-1 and J is TRBJ1-2; D is perhaps TRBD1 (6 bases). This CDR3 contains 13 residues. V was trimmed by 0 bases and J by 4 bases, leaving 9 bases between them. The germline V gene encodes CDR1 SQVTM and CDR2 ANQGSEA. CDR3: CSVEEGGIYGYTF. The CDR3 nucleotides are TGCAGCGTTGAAGAAGGGGGGATCTATGGCTACACCTTC.

The V call is TRBV14, the J call TRBJ2-3; 7 bases agree with TRBD1. In germline, CDR1 is SGHDN, CDR2 FVKESK. There are 13 residues in the CDR3. Trimming cost V 5 bases and J 6 bases; bases outside gene matches: 5. CDR3 region: CASSNQGVDTQYF. The CDR3 DNA reads as TGTGCCAGCAGCAATCAGGGGGTTGATACGCAGTATTTT.

This clone has just one count. The CDR3 DNA is TGCAGCGTTAGACTGCACCAAGCCAAAAACATTCAGTACTTC. Protein: CSVRLHQAKNIQYF. The chain recombines TRBV29-1 with TRBJ2-4, with D unclear. The germline gives CDR1 SQVTM, CDR2 ANQGSEA. V was clipped by 5 bases and J by 0 bases, with 11 bases between them. CDR3 length: 14 amino acids.

The chain combines TRBV30 with TRBJ1-3; D not resolved. Germline lookup yields CDR1 GTSNPN and CDR2 SVGIG (reference sequence). This CDR3 has 12 amino acids. V shed 1 base and J shed 2 bases, with 3 bases lying between them. The CDR3, as DNA: TGTGCCTGGAGTGAAGCTGGAAACACCATATATTTT. Protein: CAWSEAGNTIYF.

This chain joins TRBV7-9 and TRBJ2-1, with 7 bases fitting TRBD2. This CDR3 is built from 15 residues. After removal of 5 bases from V and 0 bases from J, the junction contained 4 bases not matched to a gene. Germline-derived CDR1 and CDR2 are SEHNR and FQNEAQ (reference sequence). CDR3 coding DNA: TGTGCCAGCAGCCCGCGGGGGAGCTCCTACAATGAGCAGTTCTTC. Amino acids: CASSPRGSSYNEQFF.

The chain joins TRBV29-1 to TRBJ1-4; 10 nucleotides agree with TRBD1. Germline CDR1 SQVTM, CDR2 ANQGSEA. The CDR3 has 15 amino acids. The V segment lost 7 bases and the J segment 8 bases; nucleotides outside the gene matches: 13. The CDR3 loop is CSARLPGQGLEKLFF. Written as DNA, the CDR3 is TGCAGCGCCCGTCTCCCGGGACAGGGGTTAGAAAAACTGTTTTTT.

The chain links TRBV30 to TRBJ2-3, with D hard to call. The length of the CDR3 is 13 residues. V was pared by 1 base and J by 2 bases, with 7 bases between. The germline V gene has CDR1 GTSNPN and CDR2 SVGIG (reference sequence). The CDR3 protein is CAWSGHSTDTQYF. CDR3 nucleotides: TGTGCCTGGAGTGGACACTCCACAGATACGCAGTATTTT.

The chain is built from TRBV6-1 and TRBJ1-5; D gene ambiguous. V lost 3 bases and J lost 7, with 13 bases in between. CDR3 length equals 14 residues. Germline-derived CDR1 and CDR2 are MNHNS and SASEGT. The CDR3 nucleotides are TGTGCCAGCAGTGACGGGTTGTGGTTGCAGCCCCAGCATTTT. Translated, it gives CASSDGLWLQPQHF.

The CDR3 sequence: CASSSSPSGLANEKLFF. The DNA for the CDR3 is TGTGCCAGCAGCTCCTCCCCCTCAGGGTTGGCTAATGAAAAACTGTTTTTT. The V and J genes are TRBV7-9 and TRBJ1-4; weak D call: TRBD1 (5 bases). Trimming shortened V by 4 bases and J by 3 bases, and 18 bases separated the two germline ends. The germline gives CDR1 SEHNR, CDR2 FQNEAQ (reference sequence). The CDR3 runs to 17 residues.

In this sample, this clone turned up once. Other DNA sequences in this sample translate to the same CDR3. The rearrangement joins TRBV30 to TRBJ1-5; no clear D gene. The V gene lost 2 bases and the J gene lost 3 bases, with 8 bases spanning the gap. The CDR3 is made up of 13 amino acids. CDR1 is GTSNPN, CDR2 SVGIG, per germline (reference sequence). CDR3 in amino acids: CAWSPQVNQPQHF. The CDR3, as DNA: TGTGCCTGGAGTCCGCAGGTCAATCAGCCCCAGCATTTT.

J is TRBJ1-6 and V is TRBV2; D is perhaps TRBD1 (6 bases). The V end was cut by 0 bases, the J end by 7 bases, with 19 bases between. The V gene's germline CDR1 is SNHLY and CDR2 FYNNEI. The CDR3 has 18 amino acids. Here the CDR3 reads CASSEAKDHRAFNSPLHF. The CDR3 nucleotides read TGTGCCAGCAGTGAAGCGAAGGACCACAGGGCCTTCAATTCACCCCTCCACTTT.

V usage is TRBV5-1 and J usage is TRBJ2-7; D is perhaps TRBD2 (5 bases). Trimming pared 0 bases from V and 7 bases from J, leaving 11 bases between. Germline V gene sequence: CDR1 SGHRS, CDR2 YFSETQ. This CDR3 spans 13 amino acids. CDR3 residues: CASSLGISGEQYF. In DNA form, the CDR3 reads TGCGCCAGCAGCTTGGGGATTTCGGGGGAGCAGTACTTC.

The V call is TRBV29-1, the J call TRBJ2-3, with 10 bases that match TRBD2. V dropped 8 bases and J dropped 3; count of bases not matched to a gene: 2. CDR3 length equals 12 residues. CDR1 and CDR2 (germline): SQVTM, ANQGSEA. As DNA, the CDR3 is TGCAGCCATAGCGGGGGGACAGATACGCAGTATTTT. Its translation is CSHSGGTDTQYF.

The V call is TRBV30, the J call TRBJ1-6; weak D call: TRBD1 (5 bases). CDR3 length: 13 residues. The germline V gene encodes CDR1 GTSNPN and CDR2 SVGIG (reference sequence). V lost 3 bases and J 14 bases, leaving 17 bases between the germline ends. The CDR3 nucleotides read TGTGCCTGGAGATCCAAGGGTGGGGGGACCCTCCACTTT. Translating it yields CAWRSKGGGTLHF. Looking up the rest from reference TRBV30 and TRBJ1-6 gives the full variable domain: SQTIHQWPATLVQPVGSPLSLECTVEGTSNPNLYWYRQAAGRGLQLLFYSVGIGQISSEVPQNLSASRPQDRQFILSSKKLLLSDSGFYLCAWRSKGGGTLHFGNGTRLTVT.

The J gene is TRBJ2-1, the V gene TRBV10-3, with 8 bases identical to TRBD2. The CDR3 is 15 residues long. V lost 6 bases and J lost 4; bases outside the gene matches: 8. Per the germline V gene, CDR1 is ENHRY and CDR2 is SYGVKD. CDR3 DNA sequence: TGTGCCATCAGAGGAGACGGGGGGGAATACAATGAGCAGTTCTTC. Its translation is CAIRGDGGEYNEQFF.

This chain links TRBV20-1 with TRBJ2-7; D not certain. The CDR3 is made up of 11 amino acids. V lost 5 bases and J lost 7, with 12 bases in between. Germline CDR1 reads DFQATT; CDR2 reads SNEGSKA (reference sequence). DNA for the CDR3: TGCAGTGCTGGAGTTTGGAGTGAGCAGTACTTC. It specifies CSAGVWSEQYF.